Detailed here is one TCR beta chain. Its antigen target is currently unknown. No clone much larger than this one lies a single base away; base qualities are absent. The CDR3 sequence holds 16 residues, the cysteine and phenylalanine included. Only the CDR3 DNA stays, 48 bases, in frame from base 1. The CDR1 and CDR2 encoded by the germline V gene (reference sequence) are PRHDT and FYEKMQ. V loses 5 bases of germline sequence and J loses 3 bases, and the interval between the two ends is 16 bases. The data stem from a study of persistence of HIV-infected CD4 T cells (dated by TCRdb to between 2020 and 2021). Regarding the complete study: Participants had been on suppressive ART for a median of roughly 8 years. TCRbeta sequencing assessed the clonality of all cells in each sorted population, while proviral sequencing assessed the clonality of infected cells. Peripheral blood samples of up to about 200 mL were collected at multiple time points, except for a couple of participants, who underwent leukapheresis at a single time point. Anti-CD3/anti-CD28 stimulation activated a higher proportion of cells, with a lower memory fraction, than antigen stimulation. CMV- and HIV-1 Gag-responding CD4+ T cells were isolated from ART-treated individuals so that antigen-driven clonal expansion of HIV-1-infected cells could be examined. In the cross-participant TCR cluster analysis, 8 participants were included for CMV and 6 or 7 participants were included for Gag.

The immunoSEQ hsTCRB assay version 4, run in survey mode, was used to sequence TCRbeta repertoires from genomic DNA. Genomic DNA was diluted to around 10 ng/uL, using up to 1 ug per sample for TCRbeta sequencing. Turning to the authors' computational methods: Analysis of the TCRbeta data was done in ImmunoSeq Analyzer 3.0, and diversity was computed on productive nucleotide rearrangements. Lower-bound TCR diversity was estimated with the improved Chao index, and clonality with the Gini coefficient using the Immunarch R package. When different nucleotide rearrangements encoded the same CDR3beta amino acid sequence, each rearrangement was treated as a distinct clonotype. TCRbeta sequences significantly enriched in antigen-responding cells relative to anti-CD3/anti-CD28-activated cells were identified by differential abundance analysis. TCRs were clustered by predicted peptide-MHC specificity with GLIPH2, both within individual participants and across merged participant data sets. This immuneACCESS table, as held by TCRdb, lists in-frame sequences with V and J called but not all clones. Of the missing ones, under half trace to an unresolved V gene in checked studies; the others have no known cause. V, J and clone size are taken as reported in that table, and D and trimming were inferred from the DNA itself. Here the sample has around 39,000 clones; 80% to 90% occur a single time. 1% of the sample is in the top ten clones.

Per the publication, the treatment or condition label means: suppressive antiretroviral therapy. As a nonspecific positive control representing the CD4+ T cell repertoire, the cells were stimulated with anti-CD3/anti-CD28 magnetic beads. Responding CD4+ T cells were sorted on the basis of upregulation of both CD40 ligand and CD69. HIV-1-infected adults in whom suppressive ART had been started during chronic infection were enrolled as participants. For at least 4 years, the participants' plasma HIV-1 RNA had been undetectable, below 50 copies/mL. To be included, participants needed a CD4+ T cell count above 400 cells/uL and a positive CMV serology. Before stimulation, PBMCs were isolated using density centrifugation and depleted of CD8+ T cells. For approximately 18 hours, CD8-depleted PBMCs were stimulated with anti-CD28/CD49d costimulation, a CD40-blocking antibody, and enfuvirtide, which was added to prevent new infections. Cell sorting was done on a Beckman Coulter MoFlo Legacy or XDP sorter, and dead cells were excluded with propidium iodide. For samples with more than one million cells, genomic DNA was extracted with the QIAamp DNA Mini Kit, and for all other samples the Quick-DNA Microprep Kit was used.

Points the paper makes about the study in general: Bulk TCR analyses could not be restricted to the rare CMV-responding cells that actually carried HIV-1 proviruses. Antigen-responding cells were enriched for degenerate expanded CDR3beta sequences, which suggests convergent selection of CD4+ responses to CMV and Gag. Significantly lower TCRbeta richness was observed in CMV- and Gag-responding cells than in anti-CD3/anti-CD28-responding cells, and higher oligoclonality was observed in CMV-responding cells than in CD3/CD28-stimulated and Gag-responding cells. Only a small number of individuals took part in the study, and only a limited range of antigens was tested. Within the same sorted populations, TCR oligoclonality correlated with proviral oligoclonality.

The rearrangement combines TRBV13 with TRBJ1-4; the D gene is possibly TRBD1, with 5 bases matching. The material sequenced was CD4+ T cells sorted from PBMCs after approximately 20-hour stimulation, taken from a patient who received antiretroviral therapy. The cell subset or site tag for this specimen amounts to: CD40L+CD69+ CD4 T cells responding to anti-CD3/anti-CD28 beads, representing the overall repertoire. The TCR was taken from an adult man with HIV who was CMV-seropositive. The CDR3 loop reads CASSPGPGLSNEKLFF. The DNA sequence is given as TGTGCCAGCAGCCCGGGGCCGGGCCTCTCTAATGAAAAACTGTTTTTT.